The T cell receptor beta chain under discussion was sequenced for a study of CD8 T cells in Susac syndrome. The authors reverse transcribed about 0.5 to 1 ug RNA with random hexamers. The TCR beta CDR3 was amplified by immunoSEQ multiplex PCR across 54 Vbeta, 13 Jbeta. TCRdb ran MiXCR on the immunoSEQ multiplex PCR reads and lists one entry per CDR3 protein. The sample carries about 140,000 distinct CDR3 sequences, approximately 95% recorded once. Negative isolation was used for CD8+ and CD4+ T cells and FACS enrichment for TEMRA cells. The V gene's germline CDR1 is MNHEY and CDR2 SMNVEV (reference sequence). CDR3 size: 13 residues. Germline trimming cut 3 bases from V and 6 bases from J; bases unmatched to any gene: 5.

The V call is TRBV27, the J call TRBJ2-7, with TRBD2 matching 7 bases. The origin of this receptor is a human donor in good health. Sequencing was done on a sample of CD8+ T cells from PBMCs. This CDR3 reads CASSFFAGVEQYF. CDR3 DNA sequence: TGTGCCAGCAGTTTCTTCGCGGGAGTCGAGCAGTACTTC.